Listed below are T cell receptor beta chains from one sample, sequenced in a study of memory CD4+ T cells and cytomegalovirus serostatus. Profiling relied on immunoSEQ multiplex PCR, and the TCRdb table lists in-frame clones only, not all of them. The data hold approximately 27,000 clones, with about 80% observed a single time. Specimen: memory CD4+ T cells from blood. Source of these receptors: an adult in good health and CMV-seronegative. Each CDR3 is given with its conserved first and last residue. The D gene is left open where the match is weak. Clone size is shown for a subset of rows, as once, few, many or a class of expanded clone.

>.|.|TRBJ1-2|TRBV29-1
CSVGSGMGGYTF
TGCAGCGTGGGGTCGGGGATGGGTGGCTACACCTTC
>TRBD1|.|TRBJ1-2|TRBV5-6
CASSLTRGRDGYTF
TGTGCCAGCAGCTTGACAAGGGGGCGGGATGGCTACACCTTC
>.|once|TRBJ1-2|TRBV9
CASSQTNDRSYGYTF
TGTGCCAGCAGCCAGACAAACGACAGGTCCTATGGCTACACCTTC
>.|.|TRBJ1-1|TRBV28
CASSFPTRNTEAFF
TGTGCCAGCAGTTTCCCAACCAGGAACACTGAAGCTTTCTTT
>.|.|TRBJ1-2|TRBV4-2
CASSQDTRALNYGYTF
TGTGCCAGCAGCCAAGATACCCGGGCTCTTAACTATGGCTACACCTTC
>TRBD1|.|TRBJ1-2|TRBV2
CASSEEGQRGNYGYTF
TGTGCCAGCAGTGAAGAGGGACAGCGTGGGAACTATGGCTACACCTTC
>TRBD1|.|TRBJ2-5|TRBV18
CASSPNSITGQGGETQYF
TGTGCCAGCTCACCAAATTCCATCACGGGACAGGGTGGAGAGACCCAGTACTTC
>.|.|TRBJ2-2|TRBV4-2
CASSQGGAGTPNGELFF
TGTGCCAGCAGCCAAGGTGGAGCCGGGACTCCAAACGGGGAGCTGTTTTTT
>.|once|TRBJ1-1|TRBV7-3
CASSSQGGEAFF
TGTGCCAGCAGCTCACAGGGAGGTGAAGCTTTCTTT
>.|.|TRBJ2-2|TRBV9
CASSVQPAWAELFF
TGTGCCAGCAGCGTTCAACCGGCCTGGGCGGAGCTGTTTTTT
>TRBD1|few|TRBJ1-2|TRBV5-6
CASRLGQLNGYTF
TGTGCCAGCAGACTGGGACAGTTGAATGGCTACACCTTC
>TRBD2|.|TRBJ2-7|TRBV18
CASSPGRGGQAHTDEQYF
TGTGCCAGCTCACCGGGGCGGGGAGGGCAGGCCCACACCGACGAGCAGTACTTC
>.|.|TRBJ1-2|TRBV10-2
CASSPDSYGYTF
TGCGCCAGCAGTCCCGACAGTTATGGCTACACCTTC
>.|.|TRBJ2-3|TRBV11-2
CASSFGDTQYF
TGTGCCAGCAGCTTTGGAGATACGCAGTATTTT
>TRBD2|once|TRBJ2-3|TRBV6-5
CASSGRGTDTQYF
TGTGCCAGCAGCGGGAGGGGAACAGATACGCAGTATTTT
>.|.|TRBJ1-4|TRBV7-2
CASSRGGEKLFF
TGTGCCAGCAGCCGGGGAGGCGAAAAACTGTTTTTT
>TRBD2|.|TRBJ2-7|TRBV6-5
CASSYSGGSSYEQYF
TGTGCCAGCAGTTACTCCGGGGGGTCCTCCTACGAGCAGTACTTC
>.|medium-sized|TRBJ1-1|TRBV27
CASSSPYEGDTEAFF
TGTGCCAGCAGTTCACCGTACGAGGGGGACACTGAAGCTTTCTTT
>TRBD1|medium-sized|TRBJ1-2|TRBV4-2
CASSQGQGQIGYTF
TGTGCCAGCAGCCAAGGACAGGGTCAGATTGGCTACACCTTC
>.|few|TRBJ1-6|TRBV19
CASSIWGLVSPLHF
TGTGCCAGTAGTATTTGGGGGCTGGTCTCACCCCTCCACTTT
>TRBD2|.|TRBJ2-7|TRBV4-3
CASSQEGLAGSGHEQYF
TGCGCCAGCAGCCAAGAGGGACTAGCGGGGTCCGGCCACGAGCAGTACTTC
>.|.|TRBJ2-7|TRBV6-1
CASSDPGRSAHEQYF
TGTGCCAGCAGTGATCCGGGCCGAAGCGCCCACGAGCAGTACTTC
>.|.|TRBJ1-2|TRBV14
CASSPQDFYGYTF
TGTGCCAGCAGCCCCCAGGACTTCTATGGCTACACCTTC
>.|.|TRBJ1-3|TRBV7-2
CASSPAGGNTIYF
TGTGCCAGCAGCCCGGCTGGGGGAAACACCATATATTTT
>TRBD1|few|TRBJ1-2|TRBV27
CASSLSRDRFVSYGYTF
TGTGCCAGCAGTTTATCGCGGGACAGATTCGTAAGCTATGGCTACACCTTC
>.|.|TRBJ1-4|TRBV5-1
CASSLAGGSGEKLFF
TGCGCCAGCAGCTTGGCGGGGGGATCTGGTGAAAAACTGTTTTTT
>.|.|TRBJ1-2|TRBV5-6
CASSLSHNYGYTF
TGTGCCAGCAGCTTGTCACATAACTATGGCTACACCTTC